This T cell receptor beta chain comes out of a study of beta chain features in type 1 diabetes. Study-wide results and caveats: Since sequencing was performed on cDNA, cells with high TCR expression could be over-represented. Type 1 diabetes patients had TCRB CDR3s that were shorter (moderately but significantly so) in all four CD4+ subsets.

Expressed TCRB transcripts were sequenced because the entire RNA isolate underwent reverse transcription. The assay was immunoSEQ multiplex PCR, and TCRdb's table has in-frame clones only and misses some. The data hold approximately 150,000 clones, with around 9.3% observed a single time. This clone was detected a few times. Antigen specificity is unknown. The germline gives CDR1 SGHAT, CDR2 FQNNGV. Losses at the gene ends were 6 bases for V and 5 bases for J; bases not matched to a gene: 7. The CDR3 loop spans 14 amino acids. Researchers reported sorting CD4+ naive, central memory, regulatory and stem cell-like memory cells via CD45RO/CCR7/CD25/CD127/CD95/CD27.

V usage is TRBV11-2 and J usage is TRBJ2-5; 9 bases align to TRBD1. Sequencing input: naive CD4+ T cells from blood. The clonotype was recovered from a young man in good health. CDR3 in amino acids: CASRSDRGGETQYF. The CDR3 nucleotides read TGTGCCAGCAGATCGGACAGGGGCGGGGAGACCCAGTACTTC.